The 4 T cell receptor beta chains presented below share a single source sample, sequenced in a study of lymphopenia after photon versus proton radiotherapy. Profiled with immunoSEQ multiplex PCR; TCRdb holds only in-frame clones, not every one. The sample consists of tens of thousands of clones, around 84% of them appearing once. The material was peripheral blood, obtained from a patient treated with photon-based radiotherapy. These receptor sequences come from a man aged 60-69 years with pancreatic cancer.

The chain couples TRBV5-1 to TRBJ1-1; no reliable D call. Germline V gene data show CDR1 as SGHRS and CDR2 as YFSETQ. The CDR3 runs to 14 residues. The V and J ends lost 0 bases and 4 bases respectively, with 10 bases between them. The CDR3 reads CASSLEAGGTEAFF. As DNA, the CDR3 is TGCGCCAGCAGCTTGGAAGCGGGTGGCACTGAAGCTTTCTTT.

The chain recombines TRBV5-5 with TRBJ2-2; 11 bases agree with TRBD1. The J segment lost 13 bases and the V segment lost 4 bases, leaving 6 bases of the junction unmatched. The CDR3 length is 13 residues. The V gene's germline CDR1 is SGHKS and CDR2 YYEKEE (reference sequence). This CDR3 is CASSPGQGERLFF. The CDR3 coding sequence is TGTGCCAGCAGCCCGGGACAGGGGGAGCGGCTGTTTTTT.

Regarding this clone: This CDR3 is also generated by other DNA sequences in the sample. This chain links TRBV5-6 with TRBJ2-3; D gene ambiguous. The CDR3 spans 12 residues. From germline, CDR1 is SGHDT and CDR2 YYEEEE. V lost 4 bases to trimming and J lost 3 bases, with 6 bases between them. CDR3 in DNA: TGTGCCAGCAGCCTGAATACAGATACGCAGTATTTT. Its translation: CASSLNTDTQYF.

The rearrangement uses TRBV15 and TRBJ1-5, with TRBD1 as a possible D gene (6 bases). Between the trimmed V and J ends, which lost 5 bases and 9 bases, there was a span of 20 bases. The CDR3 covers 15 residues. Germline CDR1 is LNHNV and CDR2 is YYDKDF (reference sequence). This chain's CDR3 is CATSSTTGAGRPQHF. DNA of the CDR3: TGTGCCACCAGCTCAACGACAGGAGCTGGTAGGCCCCAGCATTTT.